This T cell receptor (beta chain) was captured by sequencing in a study of cytomegalovirus exposure and HLA in healthy donors. The wider study: Within an early data release were around 87 million unique TCRs drawn from HLA-typed donors.

J lost 10 bases, V lost 4 bases, and 10 bases had no gene match. This CDR3 is 14 amino acids long. CDR1 is MDHEN, CDR2 SYDVKM, per germline. Study results and caveats: By HLA locus, TCR association rates varied in a later analysis, with DRB1 showing the most and HLA-C the fewest. Looking again later, the authors saw that most CMV-associated TCR beta chains seemed HLA-restricted.

With regard to this clone: As yet, its antigen is unknown.

The PCR ran on 60 Vbeta and 13 Jbeta primers. Using immunoSEQ multiplex PCR, the repertoire was profiled, and TCRdb retains in-frame clones only, with some absent. The data show approximately 32,000 clones, with 85% to 95% seen just once and approximately 2.5% held by the top ten. This sequence was found in a woman in her late teens or twenties in good health and CMV-seronegative. The chain employs TRBV28 and TRBJ2-1; 7 bases are a match to TRBD2. Sequencing was done on a sample of PBMCs. CDR3 sequence: CASSSRERKGEQFF. The CDR3 region has the DNA TGTGCCAGCAGTTCGCGGGAGAGGAAGGGCGAGCAGTTCTTC.